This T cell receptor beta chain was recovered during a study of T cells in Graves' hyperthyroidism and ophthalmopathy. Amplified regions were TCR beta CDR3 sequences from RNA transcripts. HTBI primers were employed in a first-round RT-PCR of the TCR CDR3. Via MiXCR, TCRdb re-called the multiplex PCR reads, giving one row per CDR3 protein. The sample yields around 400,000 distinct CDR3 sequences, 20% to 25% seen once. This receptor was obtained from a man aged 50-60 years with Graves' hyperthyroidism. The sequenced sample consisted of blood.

The CDR3 loop reads CSARFGLAETQYF. In nucleotides, the CDR3 is TGCAGTGCTAGATTCGGACTAGCGGAGACCCAGTACTTC. The rearrangement uses TRBV20-1 and TRBJ2-5; 9 bases line up with TRBD2. After removal of 2 bases from V and 5 bases from J, the junction contained 3 bases not matched to a gene. The germline V gene has CDR1 DFQATT and CDR2 SNEGSKA (reference sequence). This CDR3 contains 13 residues.